These 30 T cell receptor beta chains were sequenced from one sample in a study of shared clonotypes between healthy human individuals. Measured with immunoSEQ multiplex PCR; TCRdb has only the in-frame clones, and not every one. The data contain some 2.1 million clones, 95% of them singletons. Specimen: naive CD4+ T cells sorted from blood. The subset was: CD45RA+ positively selected. The receptors were sampled from a man between 18 and 29 years old in good health.

This chain links TRBV7-9 with TRBJ2-2; TRBD1 might be the D (6 bases). Trimming took off 7 bases at V and 2 bases at J, with 11 bases between the two ends. From germline, CDR1 is SEHNR and CDR2 FQNEAQ (reference sequence). This CDR3 has 14 residues. The chain's CDR3 is CASTNRANTGELFF. In nucleotides, the CDR3 is TGTGCCAGCACAAACAGGGCTAACACCGGGGAGCTGTTTTTT.

In its sample, this clone was seen once. The chain employs TRBV18 and TRBJ2-5; TRBD2 might be the D (6 bases). Germline V gene data show CDR1 as KGHSH and CDR2 as LQKENI. This CDR3 has 13 residues. With 5 bases removed from V and 3 bases from J, the gap between germline ends came to 10 bases. The CDR3 DNA is TGTGCCAGCTCAAGGCTAGCGAAAGAGACCCAGTACTTC. It yields the protein CASSRLAKETQYF.

This CDR3 reads CASINQGSPYEQYF. The CDR3 coding sequence is TGTGCCAGCATCAACCAGGGAAGTCCCTACGAGCAGTACTTC. The chain couples TRBV28 to TRBJ2-7, with TRBD1 as a possible D gene (5 bases). The CDR3 is 14 residues long. Germline lookup yields CDR1 MDHEN and CDR2 SYDVKM. Trimming removed 7 bases from V and 2 bases from J, with 15 bases in between.

This chain links TRBV2 with TRBJ2-7; the match to TRBD2 covers 8 bases. Per germline, CDR1 SNHLY and CDR2 FYNNEI. Trimming cost V 7 bases and J 5 bases; bases outside gene matches: 13. The CDR3 covers 15 residues. DNA of the CDR3: TGTGCCAGCATTCTCGACGGGAGGGCGTTCCACGAGCAGTACTTC. Translating it yields CASILDGRAFHEQYF. Full variable domain (missing parts from reference TRBV2 and TRBJ2-7): EPEVTQTPSHQVTQMGQEVILRCVPISNHLYFYWYRQILGQKVEFLVSFYNNEISEKSEIFDDQFSVERPDGSNFTLKIRSTKLEDSAMYFCASILDGRAFHEQYFGPGTRLTVT.

In regard to this clone: One end of the junction is discordant with germline, which a read error may explain. The chain couples TRBV10-3 to TRBJ1-3; no firm D call. This CDR3 contains 14 residues. Germline V gene lookup returns CDR1 ENHRY and CDR2 SYGVKD. For the CDR3, the DNA is TGTGCCAGCAGTCCCGTGGGGTTCGGAAACACCATATATTTT. The encoded protein is CASSPVGFGNTIYF.

This clone occurred once. This chain joins TRBV19 and TRBJ1-6; no firm D call. V was clipped by 6 bases and J by 7 bases, with 13 bases between them. The V gene's germline CDR1 is LNHDA and CDR2 SQIVND (reference sequence). There are 14 residues in the CDR3. The chain's CDR3 is CASSIQLGNSPLHF. CDR3 DNA: TGTGCCAGTAGCATACAACTGGGAAATTCACCCCTCCACTTT.

The chain links TRBV29-1 to TRBJ1-4, with 7 nucleotides matching TRBD1. Losses at the gene ends were 6 bases for V and 1 base for J; bases not matched to a gene: 8. The germline V gene encodes CDR1 SQVTM and CDR2 ANQGSEA. This CDR3 region has 15 residues. CDR3 residues: CSVWDRIGTNEKLFF. In DNA, the CDR3 is TGCAGCGTGTGGGACAGAATCGGAACTAATGAAAAACTGTTTTTT.

The rearrangement uses TRBV19 and TRBJ1-5, with TRBD1 identical over 8 bases. With V trimmed by 7 bases and J by 5 bases, 10 bases remained unmatched. The germline CDR1 and CDR2 sequences are LNHDA and SQIVND (reference sequence). This CDR3 is 15 amino acids long. The CDR3 coding sequence is TGTGCCAGTAAAACGGACAGGGTGGTACATCAGCCCCAGCATTTT. It yields the protein CASKTDRVVHQPQHF.

The V call is TRBV25-1, the J call TRBJ2-4; TRBD2 matches 12 bases. Per germline, CDR1 MGHDK and CDR2 SYGVNS. The CDR3 sequence is 13 residues long. The V and J ends lost 6 bases and 6 bases, in that order; junction bases with no gene match: 0. Written as DNA, the CDR3 is TGTGCCAGCAGGACTAGCGGGGGAAACATTCAGTACTTC. Translating gives CASRTSGGNIQYF.

About this clone: At the DNA level, this CDR3 is encoded by other sequences in the same sample as well. The chain recombines TRBV7-2 with TRBJ2-3, with a weak D call TRBD1 (6 bases). Looked up from germline, CDR1 is SGHTA and CDR2 is FQGNSA. There are 15 residues in the CDR3. The V end lost 2 bases, the J end lost 1 base, and 10 bases lay between the germline ends. As DNA, the CDR3 is TGTGCCAGCAGCTTACTAGGGGGAGGCACAGATACGCAGTATTTT. Amino acid sequence: CASSLLGGGTDTQYF.

The chain couples TRBV4-3 to TRBJ2-1, with a weak D call TRBD1 (6 bases). Germline assignment: CDR1 LGHNA and CDR2 YSLEER. This CDR3 has 18 residues. V lost 0 bases and J lost 9, with 24 bases in between. The CDR3 sequence: CASSQDMGAVQGDSEQFF. The DNA of the CDR3 is TGCGCCAGCAGCCAAGATATGGGGGCGGTCCAGGGCGATAGTGAGCAGTTCTTC.

The chain combines TRBV29-1 with TRBJ2-4, with TRBD1 matching over 9 bases. Per germline, CDR1 SQVTM and CDR2 ANQGSEA. The ends lost 7 bases at V and 7 bases at J; junction bases unmatched: 8. The CDR3 length is 13 residues. CDR3 sequence reads: CSATGQGGNIQYF. Here the CDR3 DNA reads TGCAGCGCTACGGGACAGGGCGGGAACATTCAGTACTTC.

The CDR3 nucleotides read TGCGCCAGCAGCCAAGACGCGAGCGGGGAGCTGTTTTTT. It yields the protein CASSQDASGELFF. The V call is TRBV4-3, the J call TRBJ2-2; D is unresolved. This CDR3 is built from 13 residues. Trimming removed 0 bases from V and 7 bases from J, with 6 bases in between. Germline CDR1 and CDR2: LGHNA and YSLEER.

This sequence joins TRBV2 and TRBJ2-7, with TRBD2 identical over 8 bases. V gave up 10 bases and J gave up 6 bases; unmatched junction bases: 5. The CDR3 loop spans 11 amino acids. Germline V gives CDR1 SNHLY, CDR2 FYNNEI. CDR3: CATGLAVEQYF. The CDR3 coding sequence is TGTGCCACCGGACTAGCAGTCGAGCAGTACTTC.

The V and J genes are TRBV9 and TRBJ2-7; D assignment may be TRBD1 or TRBD2 (5 bases each). V was trimmed by 6 bases and J by 5 bases, leaving 21 bases between them. Germline-derived CDR1 and CDR2 are SGDLS and YYNGEE. The length of the CDR3 is 15 residues. The CDR3 sequence: CASTEGEGYFDEQYF. The CDR3, as DNA: TGTGCCAGCACCGAGGGCGAGGGGTACTTCGACGAGCAGTACTTC.

This chain joins TRBV2 and TRBJ2-2; the D gene is possibly TRBD2 (6 bases). The CDR3 extends over 19 amino acids. Per germline, CDR1 SNHLY and CDR2 FYNNEI. V was pared by 1 base and J by 4 bases, with 22 bases between. The CDR3 loop reads CASSEGRVWTQASTGELFF. The CDR3, as DNA: TGTGCCAGCAGTGAAGGGAGGGTCTGGACGCAGGCCTCCACCGGGGAGCTGTTTTTT.

The J gene is TRBJ2-5, the V gene TRBV7-6; 12 nucleotides match TRBD2. This CDR3 is built from 16 residues. The germline V gene has CDR1 SGHVS and CDR2 FNYEAQ. After removal of 5 bases from V and 4 bases from J, the junction contained 8 bases not matched to a gene. As DNA, the CDR3 is TGTGCCAGCAGCCCTAGCGGGGGGGCAATAGGAGAGACCCAGTACTTC. Amino acids: CASSPSGGAIGETQYF. The full variable domain, completed using reference TRBV7-6 and TRBJ2-5, is GAGVSQSPRYKVTKRGQDVALRCDPISGHVSLYWYRQALGQGPEFLTYFNYEAQQDKSGLPNDRFSAERPEGSISTLTIQRTEQRDSAMYRCASSPSGGAIGETQYFGPGTRLLVL.

The genes are TRBV7-9 and TRBJ2-7; D unclear. Germline V gene data show CDR1 as SEHNR and CDR2 as FQNEAQ (reference sequence). CDR3 length: 12 amino acids. V dropped 10 bases and J dropped 3 bases, with 13 bases sitting between them. In nucleotides, the CDR3 is TGTGCCACCGGTGGGCCCCTCTACGAGCAGTACTTC. Protein: CATGGPLYEQYF.

Concerning this clone itself: In the same sample, other DNA sequences code for this CDR3. The genes are TRBV18 and TRBJ2-7; tentatively, D is TRBD1 (5 bases). Germline CDR1 KGHSH, CDR2 LQKENI. The CDR3 consists of 15 residues. Trimming shortened V by 0 bases and J by 3 bases, and 12 bases separated the two germline ends. The CDR3 loop is CASSPPGRQSYEQYF. CDR3 nucleotide sequence: TGTGCCAGCTCACCACCCGGGCGACAGAGCTACGAGCAGTACTTC.

This chain links TRBV28 with TRBJ1-2; D possibly corresponds to TRBD1 (5 bases). V gave up 8 bases and J gave up 2 bases, with 15 bases separating them. This CDR3 contains 14 residues. Germline values: CDR1 MDHEN, CDR2 SYDVKM. CDR3 loop: CASLLPGRNYGYTF. Written as DNA, the CDR3 is TGTGCCAGCCTTCTACCAGGGCGGAACTATGGCTACACCTTC.

Regarding this clone: A much larger clone is a single base away; this may be a read error. The gene calls are TRBV11-1 and TRBJ1-1, with no clear D. Germline V gene sequence: CDR1 SGHAT, CDR2 FQDESV (reference sequence). With 5 bases removed from V and 1 base from J, the gap between germline ends came to 11 bases. This CDR3 spans 14 amino acids. For the CDR3, the DNA is TGTGCCAGCAGCACGCGGACGGGGAACACTGAAGCTTTCTTT. Its protein product is CASSTRTGNTEAFF. Based on the CDR3 plus reference TRBV11-1 and TRBJ1-1, the full variable domain is EAEVAQSPRYKITEKSQAVAFWCDPISGHATLYWYRQILGQGPELLVQFQDESVVDDSQLPKDRFSAERLKGVDSTLKIQPAELGDSAMYLCASSTRTGNTEAFFGQGTRLTVV.

The genes are TRBV9 and TRBJ1-6, with D possibly TRBD1 on 5 matching bases. The V and J ends lost 4 bases and 0 bases respectively, with 23 bases between them. Per the germline V gene, CDR1 is SGDLS and CDR2 is YYNGEE. This CDR3 spans 20 amino acids. The CDR3 DNA is TGTGCCAGCAGCCCCCGAGGGCTGGGGGAGTTCAGCTCCTATAATTCACCCCTCCACTTT. Its protein is CASSPRGLGEFSSYNSPLHF.

The V and J genes are TRBV6-5 and TRBJ1-1, with TRBD1 matching over 7 bases. The CDR3 sequence is 14 residues long. V lost 5 bases and J lost 4; bases outside the gene matches: 7. The germline V gene encodes CDR1 MNHEY and CDR2 SVGAGI. CDR3 sequence: CASSRTDRVTEAFF. The CDR3 coding sequence is TGTGCCAGCAGTCGAACAGACAGGGTCACTGAAGCTTTCTTT.

This chain links TRBV27 with TRBJ1-1; D is unclear. Trimming stripped 7 bases from V and 4 bases from J, with 13 bases between. The CDR3 has 13 residues. Germline values: CDR1 MNHEY, CDR2 SMNVEV (reference sequence). The CDR3 DNA is TGTGCCAGCATGGGGTGGGTATCCACTGAAGCTTTCTTT. Amino acids: CASMGWVSTEAFF.

The V and J genes are TRBV27 and TRBJ2-3, with D perhaps TRBD1 or TRBD2 (5 bases each). CDR3 length: 14 amino acids. The V end lost 5 bases, the J end lost 1 base, and 10 bases lay between the germline ends. Germline V gene sequence: CDR1 MNHEY, CDR2 SMNVEV (reference sequence). CDR3 amino acids: CASSLRDGTDTQYF. The CDR3 nucleotides are TGTGCCAGCAGTCTCAGGGACGGCACAGATACGCAGTATTTT.

The chain links TRBV29-1 to TRBJ1-1; 8 nucleotides match TRBD1. The V and J ends lost 5 bases and 6 bases, in that order; junction bases with no gene match: 2. CDR1 is SQVTM, CDR2 ANQGSEA, per germline. The CDR3 has 11 amino acids. The CDR3 here is CSVWDRPEAFF. The CDR3, as DNA: TGCAGCGTTTGGGACAGGCCTGAAGCTTTCTTT.

The chain couples TRBV5-4 to TRBJ1-1; maybe TRBD1 (5 bases). The CDR3 consists of 16 residues. The germline V and J ends were trimmed by 0 bases and 5 bases, with 17 bases remaining between them. From germline, CDR1 is SGHNT and CDR2 YYREEE (reference sequence). The CDR3 bases are TGTGCCAGCAGCTTGGGGGTTGGGCAGGGTGGTACTGAAGCTTTCTTT. Amino acids: CASSLGVGQGGTEAFF.

The chain links TRBV7-8 to TRBJ2-1, with 9 nucleotides matching TRBD2. V lost 4 bases and J lost 3; bases outside the gene matches: 7. This CDR3 is 16 amino acids long. Germline loops: CDR1 SGHVS, CDR2 FQNEAQ. CDR3 region: CASSYRGTSSYNEQFF. The CDR3 DNA reads TGTGCCAGCAGCTATAGAGGGACTAGCAGCTACAATGAGCAGTTCTTC. Drawing the rest from reference TRBV7-8 and TRBJ2-1, the complete variable domain is GAGVSQSPRYKVAKRGQDVALRCDPISGHVSLFWYQQALGQGPEFLTYFQNEAQLDKSGLPSDRFFAERPEGSVSTLKIQRTQQEDSAVYLCASSYRGTSSYNEQFFGPGTRLTVL.

The chain recombines TRBV7-2 with TRBJ2-7; the match to TRBD1 covers 7 bases. From germline, CDR1 is SGHTA and CDR2 FQGNSA. This CDR3 region has 14 residues. J gave up 0 bases and V 4 bases, and 3 bases lay outside the gene matches. DNA of the CDR3: TGTGCCAGCAGCTCGGGACAGAGCTCCTACGAGCAGTACTTC. Protein sequence: CASSSGQSSYEQYF.

The chain is built from TRBV2 and TRBJ2-7; 8 bases map to TRBD2. V trimming: 7 bases; J trimming: 3 bases; junction bases outside the gene matches: 20. Germline CDR1 reads SNHLY; CDR2 reads FYNNEI. The CDR3 covers 18 residues. CDR3 bases: TGTGCCAGCACCGAATGGGCGGGGGGCCCGAAGGGGCGCTACGAGCAGTACTTC. It codes for CASTEWAGGPKGRYEQYF.